The 21 T cell receptor beta chains given below trace back to one sample, sequenced in a study of blood T cell repertoires in COVID-19. TCRdb keeps only in-frame clones here, not all; method: immunoSEQ multiplex PCR. The sample has fewer than 200,000 clones; just over 85% are singletons. The specimen sequenced was PBMCs or T cells enriched from blood (not recorded which). The receptors were gathered from a woman aged 18-29 years who had recovered from COVID-19.

The J gene is TRBJ1-2, the V gene TRBV11-2; D unresolved. This CDR3 has 14 residues. Germline assignment: CDR1 SGHAT and CDR2 FQNNGV. V shed 3 bases and J shed 4 bases, with 12 bases lying between them. As DNA, the CDR3 is TGTGCCAGCAGCTTGAATTCCAGGTCCTATGGCTACACCTTC. This sequence encodes CASSLNSRSYGYTF. Variable domain in full (rest from reference TRBV11-2 and TRBJ1-2): EAGVAQSPRYKIIEKRQSVAFWCNPISGHATLYWYQQILGQGPKLLIQFQNNGVVDDSQLPKDRFSAERLKGVDSTLKIQPAKLEDSAVYLCASSLNSRSYGYTFGSGTRLTVV.

V is TRBV2 and J is TRBJ1-2, with D hard to call. V was clipped by 2 bases and J by 6 bases, with 7 bases between them. Germline-derived CDR1 and CDR2 are SNHLY and FYNNEI. The CDR3 is 12 residues long. CDR3 amino acids: CASSELGDGYTF. The CDR3 DNA is TGTGCCAGCAGTGAATTGGGCGATGGCTACACCTTC. Full variable domain (missing parts from reference TRBV2 and TRBJ1-2): EPEVTQTPSHQVTQMGQEVILRCVPISNHLYFYWYRQILGQKVEFLVSFYNNEISEKSEIFDDQFSVERPDGSNFTLKIRSTKLEDSAMYFCASSELGDGYTFGSGTRLTVV.

V usage is TRBV4-1 and J usage is TRBJ2-5, with D maybe TRBD2 (5 bases). V lost 4 bases, J lost 1 base, and 16 bases lay in between. There are 16 residues in the CDR3. Germline V gives CDR1 MGHRA, CDR2 YSYEKL. In DNA, the CDR3 is TGCGCCAGCAGCCGATTCGTGGAGGTCCCCCAAGAGACCCAGTACTTC. Translated: CASSRFVEVPQETQYF.

V is TRBV5-6 and J is TRBJ2-7; D perhaps matches TRBD1 (5 bases). Germline assignment: CDR1 SGHDT and CDR2 YYEEEE. The CDR3 is 11 amino acids. V lost 2 bases to trimming and J lost 11 bases, with 11 bases between them. The DNA of the CDR3 is TGTGCCAGCAGCTTCATAGGGGATGAGTACTTC. Translating it yields CASSFIGDEYF.

The chain employs TRBV19 and TRBJ1-1; 8 bases map to TRBD1. Germline CDR1 and CDR2: LNHDA and SQIVND (reference sequence). V gave up 7 bases and J gave up 3 bases; unmatched junction bases: 13. The length of the CDR3 is 16 residues. CDR3 residues: CASTQVGQGLHTEAFF. As DNA, the CDR3 is TGTGCCAGTACCCAGGTCGGACAGGGACTTCACACTGAAGCTTTCTTT.

V gene TRBV5-5 combines with J gene TRBJ1-5; possibly TRBD1 for D (6 bases). This CDR3 is built from 15 residues. The germline CDR1 and CDR2 sequences are SGHKS and YYEKEE (reference sequence). Deletions cut 1 base from V and 6 bases from J, with 14 bases between. This chain's CDR3 is CASSLSPGESQPQHF. In DNA form, the CDR3 reads TGTGCCAGCAGCTTGTCACCAGGGGAGAGTCAGCCCCAGCATTTT.

The chain carries TRBV28 and TRBJ2-7, with D tentatively TRBD1 (5 bases). Per germline, CDR1 MDHEN and CDR2 SYDVKM. The CDR3 has 12 amino acids. V shed 7 bases and J shed 2 bases, with 9 bases lying between them. The CDR3 sequence is CASTQGAYEQYF. The CDR3 coding sequence is TGTGCCAGCACGCAGGGCGCCTACGAGCAGTACTTC.

The chain uses TRBV4-2 and TRBJ2-3; D may be TRBD1 (5 bases). The CDR3 totals 16 residues. Germline values: CDR1 LGHNA, CDR2 YNFKEQ. Trimming removed 0 bases at V and 2 bases at J, with 12 bases between. The CDR3 sequence is CASSQDGASPTDTQYF. CDR3 bases: TGTGCCAGCAGCCAAGATGGGGCCTCCCCCACAGATACGCAGTATTTT.

This clone was counted between two and nine times. The rearrangement uses TRBV27 and TRBJ1-1; D remains ambiguous. The CDR3 consists of 15 residues. V gave up 2 bases and J gave up 0 bases, with 10 bases separating them. From germline, CDR1 is MNHEY and CDR2 SMNVEV (reference sequence). The chain's CDR3 is CASSLGLSMNTEAFF. In nucleotides, the CDR3 is TGTGCCAGCAGTTTAGGCCTGTCGATGAACACTGAAGCTTTCTTT.

This clone was observed a handful of times. The rearrangement uses TRBV28 and TRBJ1-4; D not resolved. Trimming removed 7 bases from V and 6 bases from J, with 12 bases in between. Germline V CDR1 and CDR2: MDHEN, SYDVKM. There are 13 residues in the CDR3. The CDR3: CASMGRVDEKLFF. The CDR3 DNA is TGTGCCAGCATGGGGAGAGTAGATGAAAAACTGTTTTTT. The whole variable domain, remainder taken from reference TRBV28 and TRBJ1-4, is DVKVTQSSRYLVKRTGEKVFLECVQDMDHENMFWYRQDPGLGLRLIYFSYDVKMKEKGDIPEGYSVSREKKERFSLILESASTNQTSMYLCASMGRVDEKLFFGSGTQLSVL.

This chain joins TRBV5-1 and TRBJ2-7; TRBD2 might be the D (5 bases). Trimming took off 5 bases at V and 5 bases at J, with 17 bases between the two ends. The germline CDR1 and CDR2 sequences are SGHRS and YFSETQ. CDR3 length: 14 residues. This chain's CDR3 is CASRRELVSDEQYF. The CDR3 bases are TGCGCCAGCAGACGGGAACTAGTCTCGGACGAGCAGTACTTC.

This clone was observed once. CDR3 protein: CASSAYRGGQPQHF. CDR3 DNA: TGTGCCAGCAGTGCTTACAGGGGAGGTCAGCCCCAGCATTTT. This rearrangement joins TRBV27 to TRBJ1-5, with 7 positions matching TRBD1. The CDR3 length is 14 residues. Germline V gives CDR1 MNHEY, CDR2 SMNVEV (reference sequence). V shed 5 bases and J 6 bases; nucleotides not matched to a gene: 7.

The table lists this clone with a few counts. The chain carries TRBV5-4 and TRBJ1-2; D might be TRBD1 (5 bases). The CDR3 has 15 amino acids. The V gene lost 3 bases and the J gene lost 0 bases, with 12 bases spanning the gap. Germline V gene lookup returns CDR1 SGHNT and CDR2 YYREEE (reference sequence). The CDR3 is CASSYNRPTNYGYTF. The CDR3 DNA is TGTGCCAGCAGCTACAACAGGCCTACTAACTATGGCTACACCTTC.

This sequence joins TRBV24-1 and TRBJ2-2, with 7 nucleotides matching TRBD2. The V gene's germline CDR1 is KGHDR and CDR2 SFDVKD. This CDR3 is built from 15 residues. V shed 4 bases, J shed 5 bases, and the junction held 6 bases outside the gene matches. The CDR3 protein is CATSEAGRITGELFF. CDR3 coding DNA: TGTGCCACCAGTGAAGCGGGGCGCATAACCGGGGAGCTGTTTTTT.

The chain carries TRBV10-3 and TRBJ2-5, with 9 bases that match TRBD1. The CDR3 is 14 residues long. The germline V gene encodes CDR1 ENHRY and CDR2 SYGVKD. J was trimmed by 5 bases and V by 5 bases; bases with no gene match: 6. DNA for the CDR3: TGTGCCATCAGTAGGGGACAGGGAGTGGAGACCCAGTACTTC. This gives the protein CAISRGQGVETQYF.

Only a few counts were recorded for this clone. The V call is TRBV29-1, the J call TRBJ1-2; possibly TRBD1 for D (6 bases). The ends were cut back, 6 bases at V and 0 bases at J, with 17 bases in the middle. The germline V gene has CDR1 SQVTM and CDR2 ANQGSEA. The CDR3 is 15 amino acids. CDR3 amino acids: CSVQGTPGANYGYTF. In DNA, the CDR3 is TGCAGCGTCCAGGGGACCCCAGGAGCTAACTATGGCTACACCTTC.

This clone was seen just once. The chain has TRBV5-1 and TRBJ2-3; 14 bases are shared with TRBD2. The ends lost 4 bases at V and 6 bases at J; junction bases unmatched: 7. This CDR3 contains 16 residues. Looked up from germline, CDR1 is SGHRS and CDR2 is YFSETQ. Here the CDR3 DNA reads TGCGCCAGCAGCGGTAGGACTAGCGGGAGGATGGATACGCAGTATTTT. Residues: CASSGRTSGRMDTQYF.

The sample holds one count of this clone. The V and J genes are TRBV7-9 and TRBJ2-4; 8 bases are shared with TRBD1. This CDR3 comprises 15 residues. V lost 6 bases to trimming and J lost 2 bases; unmatched junction nucleotides: 6. Germline CDR1 and CDR2: SEHNR and FQNEAQ (reference sequence). The CDR3 nucleotides are TGTGCCAGCAGTCGACAGGGGTCGCCCAAAAACATTCAGTACTTC. Amino acids: CASSRQGSPKNIQYF.

The chain uses TRBV2 and TRBJ2-5; TRBD1 might be the D (6 bases). Trimming pared 5 bases from V and 5 bases from J, leaving 12 bases between. The germline gives CDR1 SNHLY, CDR2 FYNNEI. The CDR3 has 13 amino acids. The CDR3 DNA follows: TGTGCCAGCAGTCAACAGGGAATGGAGACCCAGTACTTC. This sequence encodes CASSQQGMETQYF. Using reference TRBV2 and TRBJ2-5 for the parts outside the CDR3, the full variable domain is EPEVTQTPSHQVTQMGQEVILRCVPISNHLYFYWYRQILGQKVEFLVSFYNNEISEKSEIFDDQFSVERPDGSNFTLKIRSTKLEDSAMYFCASSQQGMETQYFGPGTRLLVL.

The chain employs TRBV24-1 and TRBJ2-7, with D perhaps matching TRBD1 (5 bases). Germline CDR1 and CDR2: KGHDR and SFDVKD. This CDR3 comprises 12 residues. V lost 10 bases and J lost 1, with 10 bases in between. This CDR3 reads CATSDSSYEQYF. CDR3 sequence (DNA): TGTGCCACTTCTGACAGTTCCTACGAGCAGTACTTC.

The chain links TRBV6-2 or TRBV6-3 to TRBJ2-2; 9 positions agree with TRBD2. Germline CDR1 MNHEY, CDR2 SVGEGT. The CDR3 extends over 18 amino acids. Germline trimming cut 5 bases from V and 5 bases from J; bases unmatched to any gene: 15. The CDR3 nucleotides are TGTGCCAGCAGTCCCCAAGGGGTCTTAGCGGGAGCGACCGGGGAGCTGTTTTTT. Encoded protein: CASSPQGVLAGATGELFF.